This T cell receptor (beta chain) was recorded in a study of T cells in Graves' hyperthyroidism and ophthalmopathy. Study observations and caveats: Researchers found most expanded thyroid clonotypes above 0.001 in blood as well.

RNA transcripts served as the template for amplifying TCR beta CDR3 regions. Using the HTBI primer set, a first-round RT-PCR was run on the TCR CDR3. TCRdb analysed the multiplex PCR reads with MiXCR anew, one entry per CDR3 protein. The sample carries around 380,000 distinct CDR3 sequences, 13% recorded once. With respect to this clonotype: The antigen is unknown.

This TCR was sampled from a man aged 25 to 45 with Graves' hyperthyroidism that later progressed to Graves' ophthalmopathy. The sample consisted of blood.

CDR3: CASSQEPSGGTDTQYF. In DNA, the CDR3 is TGTGCCAGCAGCCAAGAGCCTAGCGGGGGAACAGATACGCAGTATTTT. The rearrangement uses TRBV7-6 and TRBJ2-3; 10 bases fit TRBD2. The ends lost 5 bases at V and 3 bases at J; junction bases unmatched: 8. The CDR3 runs to 16 residues. The germline gives CDR1 SGHVS, CDR2 FNYEAQ.